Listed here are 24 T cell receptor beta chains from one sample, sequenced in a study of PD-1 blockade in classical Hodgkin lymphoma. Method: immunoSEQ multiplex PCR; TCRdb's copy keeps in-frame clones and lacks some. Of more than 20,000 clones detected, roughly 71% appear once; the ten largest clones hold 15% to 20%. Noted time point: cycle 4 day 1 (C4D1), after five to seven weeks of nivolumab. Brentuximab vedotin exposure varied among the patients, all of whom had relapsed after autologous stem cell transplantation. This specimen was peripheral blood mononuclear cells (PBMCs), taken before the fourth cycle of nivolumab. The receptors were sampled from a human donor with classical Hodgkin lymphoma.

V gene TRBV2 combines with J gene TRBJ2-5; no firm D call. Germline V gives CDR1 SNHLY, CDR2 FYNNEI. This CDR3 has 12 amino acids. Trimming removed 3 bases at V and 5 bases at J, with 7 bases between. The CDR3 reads CASSEAFETQYF. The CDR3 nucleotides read TGTGCCAGCAGTGAGGCCTTTGAGACCCAGTACTTC.

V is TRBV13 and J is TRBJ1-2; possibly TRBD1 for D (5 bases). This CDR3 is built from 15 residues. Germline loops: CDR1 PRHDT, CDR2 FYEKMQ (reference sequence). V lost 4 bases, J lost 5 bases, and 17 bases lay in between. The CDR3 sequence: CASSSGTELNYGYTF. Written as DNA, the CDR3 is TGTGCCAGCAGCTCCGGGACGGAGTTAAATTATGGCTACACCTTC. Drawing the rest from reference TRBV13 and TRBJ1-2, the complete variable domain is AAGVIQSPRHLIKEKRETATLKCYPIPRHDTVYWYQQGPGQDPQFLISFYEKMQSDKGSIPDRFSAQQFSDYHSELNMSSLELGDSALYFCASSSGTELNYGYTFGSGTRLTVV.

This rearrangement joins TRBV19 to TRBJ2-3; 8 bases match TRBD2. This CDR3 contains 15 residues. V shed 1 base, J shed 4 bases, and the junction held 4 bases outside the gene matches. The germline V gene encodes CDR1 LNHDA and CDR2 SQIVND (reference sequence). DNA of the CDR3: TGTGCCAGTAGTATAGCGGGAGGGGCGGCAGATACGCAGTATTTT. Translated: CASSIAGGAADTQYF.

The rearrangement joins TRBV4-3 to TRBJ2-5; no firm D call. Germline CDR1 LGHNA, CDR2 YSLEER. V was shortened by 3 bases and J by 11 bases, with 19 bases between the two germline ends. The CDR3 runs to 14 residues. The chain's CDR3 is CASSQGLGPTEQYF. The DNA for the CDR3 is TGCGCCAGCAGCCAGGGTCTCGGACCGACGGAGCAGTACTTC.

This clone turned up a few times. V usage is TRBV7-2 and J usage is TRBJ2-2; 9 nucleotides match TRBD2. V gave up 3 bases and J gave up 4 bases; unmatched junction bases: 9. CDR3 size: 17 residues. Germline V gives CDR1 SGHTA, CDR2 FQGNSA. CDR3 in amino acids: CASSFRGAGGGTGELFF. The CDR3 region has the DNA TGTGCCAGCAGCTTCCGAGGAGCGGGAGGAGGCACCGGGGAGCTGTTTTTT.

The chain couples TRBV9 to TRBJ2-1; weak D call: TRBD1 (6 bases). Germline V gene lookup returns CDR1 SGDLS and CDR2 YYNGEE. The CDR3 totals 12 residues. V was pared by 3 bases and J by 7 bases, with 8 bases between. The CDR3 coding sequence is TGTGCCAGCAGCGGTCAGGGGAATGAGCAGTTCTTC. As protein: CASSGQGNEQFF.

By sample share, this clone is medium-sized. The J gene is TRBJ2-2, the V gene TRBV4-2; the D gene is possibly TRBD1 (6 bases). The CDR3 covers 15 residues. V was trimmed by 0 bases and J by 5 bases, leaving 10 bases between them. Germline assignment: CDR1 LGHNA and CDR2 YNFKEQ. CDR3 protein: CASSQEGAPTGELFF. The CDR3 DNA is TGTGCCAGCAGCCAAGAGGGGGCACCGACCGGGGAGCTGTTTTTT.

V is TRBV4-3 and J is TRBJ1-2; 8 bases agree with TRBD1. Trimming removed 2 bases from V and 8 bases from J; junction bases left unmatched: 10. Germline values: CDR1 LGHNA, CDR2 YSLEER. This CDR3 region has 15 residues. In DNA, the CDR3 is TGCGCCAGCAGCCAATGGGCGGACAGGGCAGGGGGCTACACCTTC. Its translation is CASSQWADRAGGYTF.

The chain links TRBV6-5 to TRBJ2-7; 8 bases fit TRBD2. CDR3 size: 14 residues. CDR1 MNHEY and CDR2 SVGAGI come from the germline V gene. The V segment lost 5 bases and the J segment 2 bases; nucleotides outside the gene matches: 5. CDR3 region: CASSISGAPYEQYF. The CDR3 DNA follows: TGTGCCAGCAGTATTAGCGGGGCCCCCTACGAGCAGTACTTC.

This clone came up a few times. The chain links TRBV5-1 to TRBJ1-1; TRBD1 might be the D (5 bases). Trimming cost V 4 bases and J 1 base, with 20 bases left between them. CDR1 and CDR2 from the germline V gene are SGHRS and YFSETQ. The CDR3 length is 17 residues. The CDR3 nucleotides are TGCGCCAGCAGCCCAGGGCCACGGGAGGCCTGGAACACTGAAGCTTTCTTT. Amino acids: CASSPGPREAWNTEAFF.

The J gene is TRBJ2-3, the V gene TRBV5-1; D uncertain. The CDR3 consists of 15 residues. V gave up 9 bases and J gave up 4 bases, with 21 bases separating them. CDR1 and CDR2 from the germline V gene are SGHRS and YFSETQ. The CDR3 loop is CATTAMGHQSDTQYF. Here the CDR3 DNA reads TGCGCCACCACCGCAATGGGTCACCAATCAGATACGCAGTATTTT.

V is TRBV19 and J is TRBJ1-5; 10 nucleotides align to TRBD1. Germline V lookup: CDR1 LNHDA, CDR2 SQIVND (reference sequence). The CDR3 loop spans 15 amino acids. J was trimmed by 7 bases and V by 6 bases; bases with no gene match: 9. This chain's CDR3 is CASRVRDRGIQPQHF. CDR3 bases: TGTGCCAGTAGAGTCCGGGACAGGGGAATCCAGCCCCAGCATTTT.

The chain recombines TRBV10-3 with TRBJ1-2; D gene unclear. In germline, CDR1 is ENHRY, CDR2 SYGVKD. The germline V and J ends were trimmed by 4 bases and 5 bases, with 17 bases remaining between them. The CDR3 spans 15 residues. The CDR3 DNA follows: TGTGCCATCAGTGGAGTGGCAGGCTCGGGTTATGGCTACACCTTC. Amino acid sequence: CAISGVAGSGYGYTF.

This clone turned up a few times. In DNA, the CDR3 is TGTGCCAGCAGCGTAGGGGCAGGGGAAGGCTACACCTTC. Amino acids: CASSVGAGEGYTF. V and J are TRBV9 and TRBJ1-2, with a tentative D call TRBD1 (6 bases). In germline, CDR1 is SGDLS, CDR2 YYNGEE. V was cut by 0 bases and J by 8 bases, with 11 bases left in between. This CDR3 comprises 13 residues.

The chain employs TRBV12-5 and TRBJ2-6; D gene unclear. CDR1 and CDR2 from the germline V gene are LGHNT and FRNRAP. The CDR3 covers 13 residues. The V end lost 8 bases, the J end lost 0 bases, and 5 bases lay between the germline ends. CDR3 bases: TGTGCTAGTTCTCACTCTGGGGCCAACGTCCTGACTTTC. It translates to CASSHSGANVLTF.

The CDR3 loop is CASSWDRVGIQYF. In DNA, the CDR3 is TGTGCCAGCAGCTGGGACAGGGTGGGCATTCAGTACTTC. The chain links TRBV7-2 to TRBJ2-4; 9 bases are a match to TRBD1. Germline CDR1 SGHTA, CDR2 FQGNSA. Trimming cost V 4 bases and J 9 bases; bases outside gene matches: 4. There are 13 residues in the CDR3.

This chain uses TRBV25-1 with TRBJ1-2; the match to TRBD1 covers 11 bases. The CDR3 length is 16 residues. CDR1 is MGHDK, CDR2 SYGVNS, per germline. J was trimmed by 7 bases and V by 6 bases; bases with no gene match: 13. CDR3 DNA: TGTGCCAGCAGATCTCCCCCCGGACAGGGGGCTGGTGGCTACACCTTC. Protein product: CASRSPPGQGAGGYTF.

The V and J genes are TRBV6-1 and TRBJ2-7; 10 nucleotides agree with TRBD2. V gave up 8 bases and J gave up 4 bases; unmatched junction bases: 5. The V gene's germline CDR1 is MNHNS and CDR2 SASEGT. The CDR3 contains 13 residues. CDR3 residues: CASEGLAAYEQYF. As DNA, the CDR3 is TGTGCCAGCGAAGGACTAGCGGCGTACGAGCAGTACTTC.

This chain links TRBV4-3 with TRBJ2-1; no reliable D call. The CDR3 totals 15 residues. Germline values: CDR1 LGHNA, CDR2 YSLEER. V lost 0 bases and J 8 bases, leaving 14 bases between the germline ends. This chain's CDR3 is CASSQENSYFDEQFF. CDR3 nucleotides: TGCGCCAGCAGCCAAGAAAATAGCTACTTCGATGAGCAGTTCTTC.

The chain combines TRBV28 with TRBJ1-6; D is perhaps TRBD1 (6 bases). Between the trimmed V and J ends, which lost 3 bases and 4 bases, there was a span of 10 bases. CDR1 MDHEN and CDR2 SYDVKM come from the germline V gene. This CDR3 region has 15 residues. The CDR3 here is CASSFYRVYNSPLHF. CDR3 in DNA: TGTGCCAGCAGTTTTTACAGGGTTTATAATTCACCCCTCCACTTT.

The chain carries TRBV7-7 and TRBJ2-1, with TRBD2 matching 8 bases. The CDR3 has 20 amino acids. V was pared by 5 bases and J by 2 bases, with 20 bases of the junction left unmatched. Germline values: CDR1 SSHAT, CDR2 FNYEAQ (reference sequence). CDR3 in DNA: TGTGCCAGCAGCCGTAAAGGAAAATCGGTTAGCGGGAAACCCTACAATGAGCAGTTCTTC. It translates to CASSRKGKSVSGKPYNEQFF. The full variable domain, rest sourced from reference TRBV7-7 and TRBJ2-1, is GAGVSQSPRYKVTKRGQDVTLRCDPISSHATLYWYQQALGQGPEFLTYFNYEAQPDKSGLPSDRFSAERPEGSISTLTIQRTEQRDSAMYRCASSRKGKSVSGKPYNEQFFGPGTRLTVL.

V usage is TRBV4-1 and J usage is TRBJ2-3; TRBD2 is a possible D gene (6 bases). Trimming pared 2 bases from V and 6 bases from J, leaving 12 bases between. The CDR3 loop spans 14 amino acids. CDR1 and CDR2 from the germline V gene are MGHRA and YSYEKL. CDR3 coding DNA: TGCGCCAGCAGCCAAAGGAGGGGTGGGGATACGCAGTATTTT. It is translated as CASSQRRGGDTQYF.

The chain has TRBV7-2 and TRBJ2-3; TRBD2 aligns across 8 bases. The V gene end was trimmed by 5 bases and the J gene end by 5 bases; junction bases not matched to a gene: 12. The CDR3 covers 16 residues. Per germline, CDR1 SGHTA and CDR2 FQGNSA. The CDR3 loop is CASSPSASGSLDTQYF. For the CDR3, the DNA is TGTGCCAGCAGCCCCTCGGCGAGCGGGAGCTTAGATACGCAGTATTTT.

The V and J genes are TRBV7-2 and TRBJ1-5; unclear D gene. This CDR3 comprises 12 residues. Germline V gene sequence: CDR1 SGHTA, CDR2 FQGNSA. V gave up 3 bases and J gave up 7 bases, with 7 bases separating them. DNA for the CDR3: TGTGCCAGCAGCTTTCTCAACCAGCCCCAGCATTTT. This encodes CASSFLNQPQHF. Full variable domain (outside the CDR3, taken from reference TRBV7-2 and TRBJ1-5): GAGVSQSPSNKVTEKGKDVELRCDPISGHTALYWYRQSLGQGLEFLIYFQGNSAPDKSGLPSDRFSAERTGGSVSTLTIQRTQQEDSAVYLCASSFLNQPQHFGDGTRLSIL.